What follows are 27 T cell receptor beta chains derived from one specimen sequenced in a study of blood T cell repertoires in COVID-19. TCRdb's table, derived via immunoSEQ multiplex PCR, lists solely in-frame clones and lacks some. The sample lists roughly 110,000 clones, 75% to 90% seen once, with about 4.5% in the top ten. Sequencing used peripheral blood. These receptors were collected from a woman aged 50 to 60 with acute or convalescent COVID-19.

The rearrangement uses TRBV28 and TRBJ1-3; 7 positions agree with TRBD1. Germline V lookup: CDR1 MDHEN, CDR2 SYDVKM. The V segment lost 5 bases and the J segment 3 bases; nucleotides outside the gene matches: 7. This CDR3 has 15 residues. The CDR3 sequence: CASSLIQGVGNTIYF. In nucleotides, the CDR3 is TGTGCCAGCAGTCTAATCCAGGGGGTTGGAAACACCATATATTTT.

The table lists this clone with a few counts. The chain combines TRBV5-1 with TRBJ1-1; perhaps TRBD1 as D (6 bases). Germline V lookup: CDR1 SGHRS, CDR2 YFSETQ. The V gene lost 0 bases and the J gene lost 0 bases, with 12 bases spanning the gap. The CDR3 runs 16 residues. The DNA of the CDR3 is TGCGCCAGCAGCTTGGCCACCGGGACACTGAACACTGAAGCTTTCTTT. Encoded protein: CASSLATGTLNTEAFF.

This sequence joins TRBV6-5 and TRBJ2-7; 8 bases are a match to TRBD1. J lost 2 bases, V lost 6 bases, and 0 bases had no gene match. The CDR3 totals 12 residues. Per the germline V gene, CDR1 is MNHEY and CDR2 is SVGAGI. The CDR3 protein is CASRDRAYEQYF. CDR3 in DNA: TGTGCCAGCAGGGACAGGGCCTACGAGCAGTACTTC.

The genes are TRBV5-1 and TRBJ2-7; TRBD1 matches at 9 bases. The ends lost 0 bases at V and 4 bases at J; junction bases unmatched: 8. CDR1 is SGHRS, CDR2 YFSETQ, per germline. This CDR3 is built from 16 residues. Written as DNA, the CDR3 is TGCGCCAGCAGCTTGGGGGGTTCGGACAGGGGTTACGAGCAGTACTTC. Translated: CASSLGGSDRGYEQYF.

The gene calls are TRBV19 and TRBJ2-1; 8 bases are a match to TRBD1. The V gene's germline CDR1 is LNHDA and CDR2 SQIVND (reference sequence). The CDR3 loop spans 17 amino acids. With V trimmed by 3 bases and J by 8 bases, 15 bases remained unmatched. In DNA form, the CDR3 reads TGTGCCAGTAGTATCCCCCCAGGGGGCGGCATTAGGGATGAGCAGTTCTTC. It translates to CASSIPPGGGIRDEQFF. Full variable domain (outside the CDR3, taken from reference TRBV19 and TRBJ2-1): DGGITQSPKYLFRKEGQNVTLSCEQNLNHDAMYWYRQDPGQGLRLIYYSQIVNDFQKGDIAEGYSVSREKKESFPLTVTSAQKNPTAFYLCASSIPPGGGIRDEQFFGPGTRLTVL.

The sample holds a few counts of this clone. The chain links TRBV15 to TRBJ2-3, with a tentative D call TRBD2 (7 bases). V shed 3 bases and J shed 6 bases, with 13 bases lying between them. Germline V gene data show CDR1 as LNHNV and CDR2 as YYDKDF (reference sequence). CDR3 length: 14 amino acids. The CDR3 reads CATSSGGRMDTQYF. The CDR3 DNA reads TGTGCCACCAGCAGCGGGGGGCGGATGGATACGCAGTATTTT.

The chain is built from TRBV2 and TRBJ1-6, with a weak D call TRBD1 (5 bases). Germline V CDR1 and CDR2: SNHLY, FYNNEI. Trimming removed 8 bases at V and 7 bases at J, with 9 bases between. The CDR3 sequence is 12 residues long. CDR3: CASDRQNSPLHF. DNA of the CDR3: TGTGCCAGCGATAGACAGAATTCACCCCTCCACTTT.

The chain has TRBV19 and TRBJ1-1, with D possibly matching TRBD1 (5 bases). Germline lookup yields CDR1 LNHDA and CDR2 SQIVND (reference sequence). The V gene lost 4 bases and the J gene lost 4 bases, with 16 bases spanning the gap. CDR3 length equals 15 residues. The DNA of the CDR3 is TGTGCCAGTAGTAAGACAGTCGGGGGGGGCACTGAAGCTTTCTTT. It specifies CASSKTVGGGTEAFF.

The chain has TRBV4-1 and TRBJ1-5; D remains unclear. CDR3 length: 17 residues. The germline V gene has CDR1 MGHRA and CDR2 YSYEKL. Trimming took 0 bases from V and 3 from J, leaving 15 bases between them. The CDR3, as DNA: TGCGCCAGCAGCCAAGATCGCCTACAGTTCGTCAATCAGCCCCAGCATTTT. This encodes CASSQDRLQFVNQPQHF.

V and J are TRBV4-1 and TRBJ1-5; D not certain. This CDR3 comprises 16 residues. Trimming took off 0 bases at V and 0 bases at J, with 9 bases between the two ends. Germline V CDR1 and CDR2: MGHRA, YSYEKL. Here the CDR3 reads CASSQDPPVSNQPQHF. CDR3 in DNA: TGCGCCAGCAGCCAAGATCCCCCCGTTAGCAATCAGCCCCAGCATTTT.

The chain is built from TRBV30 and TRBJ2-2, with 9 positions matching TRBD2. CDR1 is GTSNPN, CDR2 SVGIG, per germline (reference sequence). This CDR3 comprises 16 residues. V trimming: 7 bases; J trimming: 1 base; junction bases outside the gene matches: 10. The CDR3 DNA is TGTGCCTCTGGACTAGCGAGTCAACTGAACACCGGGGAGCTGTTTTTT. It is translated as CASGLASQLNTGELFF.

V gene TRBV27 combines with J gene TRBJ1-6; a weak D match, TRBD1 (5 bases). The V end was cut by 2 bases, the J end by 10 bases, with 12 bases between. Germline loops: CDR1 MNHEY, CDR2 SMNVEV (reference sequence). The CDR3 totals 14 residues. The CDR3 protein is CASSLVQGNSPLHF. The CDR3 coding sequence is TGTGCCAGCAGTTTAGTCCAGGGAAACTCACCCCTCCACTTT.

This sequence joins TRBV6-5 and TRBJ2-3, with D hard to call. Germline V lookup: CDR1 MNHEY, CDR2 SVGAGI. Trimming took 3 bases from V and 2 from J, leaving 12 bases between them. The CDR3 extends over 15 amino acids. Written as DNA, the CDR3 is TGTGCCAGCAGTTATGAACCGGGTATCACAGATACGCAGTATTTT. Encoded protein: CASSYEPGITDTQYF.

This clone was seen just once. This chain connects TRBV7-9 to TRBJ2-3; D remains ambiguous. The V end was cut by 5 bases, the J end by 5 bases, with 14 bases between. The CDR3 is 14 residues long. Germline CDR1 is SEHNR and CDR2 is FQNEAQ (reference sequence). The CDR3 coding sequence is TGTGCCAGCAGCCATCTGGGCGTCAGAGATACGCAGTATTTT. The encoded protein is CASSHLGVRDTQYF.

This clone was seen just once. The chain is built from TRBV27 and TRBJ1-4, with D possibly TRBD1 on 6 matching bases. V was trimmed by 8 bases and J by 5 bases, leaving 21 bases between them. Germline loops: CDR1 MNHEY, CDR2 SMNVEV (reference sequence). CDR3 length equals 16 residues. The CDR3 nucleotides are TGTGCCAGCGGGCCGAATACCAGGACAGTCAATGAAAAACTGTTTTTT. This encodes CASGPNTRTVNEKLFF.

This CDR3 is CASSQEQIVNEKLFF. The DNA of the CDR3 is TGTGCCAGCAGCCAAGAACAGATAGTTAATGAAAAACTGTTTTTT. This chain links TRBV3-1 (or the pseudogene TRBV3-2) with TRBJ1-4; D remains ambiguous. Germline V CDR1 and CDR2: LGHDT, YNNKEL (reference sequence). V lost 0 bases and J 4 bases, leaving 9 bases between the germline ends. The CDR3 has 15 residues.

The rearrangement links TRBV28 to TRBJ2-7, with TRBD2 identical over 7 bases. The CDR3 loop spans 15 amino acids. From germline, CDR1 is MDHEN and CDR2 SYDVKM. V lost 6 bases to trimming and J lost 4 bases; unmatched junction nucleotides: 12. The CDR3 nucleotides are TGTGCCAGCAGCCAGATCTGGACTAGGTCTTACGAGCAGTACTTC. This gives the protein CASSQIWTRSYEQYF. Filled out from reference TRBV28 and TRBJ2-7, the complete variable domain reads DVKVTQSSRYLVKRTGEKVFLECVQDMDHENMFWYRQDPGLGLRLIYFSYDVKMKEKGDIPEGYSVSREKKERFSLILESASTNQTSMYLCASSQIWTRSYEQYFGPGTRLTVT.

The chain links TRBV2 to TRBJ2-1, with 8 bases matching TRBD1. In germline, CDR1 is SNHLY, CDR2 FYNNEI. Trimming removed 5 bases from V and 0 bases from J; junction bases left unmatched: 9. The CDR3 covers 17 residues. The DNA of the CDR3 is TGTGCCAGCAGTTGGGCAGGGGGCCCTAGCTCCTACAATGAGCAGTTCTTC. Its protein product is CASSWAGGPSSYNEQFF.

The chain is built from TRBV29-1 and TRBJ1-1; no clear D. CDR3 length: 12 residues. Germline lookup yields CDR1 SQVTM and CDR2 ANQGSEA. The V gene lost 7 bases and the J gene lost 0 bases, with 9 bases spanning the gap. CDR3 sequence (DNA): TGCAGCGCCTCGACTGTGAACACTGAAGCTTTCTTT. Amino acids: CSASTVNTEAFF.

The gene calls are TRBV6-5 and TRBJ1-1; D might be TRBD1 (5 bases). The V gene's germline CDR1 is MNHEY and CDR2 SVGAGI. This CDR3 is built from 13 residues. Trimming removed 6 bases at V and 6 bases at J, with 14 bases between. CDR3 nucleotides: TGTGCCAGCAGCCAGGGCGGGGTTTCTGAAGCTTTCTTT. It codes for CASSQGGVSEAFF.

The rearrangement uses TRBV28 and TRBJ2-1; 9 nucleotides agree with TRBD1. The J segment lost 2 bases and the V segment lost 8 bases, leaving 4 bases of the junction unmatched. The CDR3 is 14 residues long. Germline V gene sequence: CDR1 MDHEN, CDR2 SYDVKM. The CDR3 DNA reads TGTGCCAGCCGAGACAGGGGGACCTACAATGAGCAGTTCTTC. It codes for CASRDRGTYNEQFF.

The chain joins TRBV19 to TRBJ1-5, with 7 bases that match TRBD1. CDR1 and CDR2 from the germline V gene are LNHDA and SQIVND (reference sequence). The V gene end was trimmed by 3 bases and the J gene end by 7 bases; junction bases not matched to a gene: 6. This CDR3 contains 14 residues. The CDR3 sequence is CASSIQGGQQPQHF. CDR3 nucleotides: TGTGCCAGTAGTATTCAGGGGGGTCAGCAGCCCCAGCATTTT.

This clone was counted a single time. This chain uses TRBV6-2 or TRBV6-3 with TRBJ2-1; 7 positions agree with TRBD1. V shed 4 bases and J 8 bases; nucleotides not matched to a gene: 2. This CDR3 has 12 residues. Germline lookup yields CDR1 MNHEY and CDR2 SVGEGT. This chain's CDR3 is CASSLGGYEQFF. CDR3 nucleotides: TGTGCCAGCAGTTTAGGGGGCTATGAGCAGTTCTTC.

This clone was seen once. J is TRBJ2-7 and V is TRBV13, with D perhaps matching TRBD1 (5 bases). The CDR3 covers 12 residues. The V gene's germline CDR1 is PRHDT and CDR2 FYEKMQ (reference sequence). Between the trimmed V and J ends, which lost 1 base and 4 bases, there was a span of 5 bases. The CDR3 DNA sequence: TGTGCCAGCAGCTTAGAGGGGTACGAGCAGTACTTC. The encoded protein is CASSLEGYEQYF.

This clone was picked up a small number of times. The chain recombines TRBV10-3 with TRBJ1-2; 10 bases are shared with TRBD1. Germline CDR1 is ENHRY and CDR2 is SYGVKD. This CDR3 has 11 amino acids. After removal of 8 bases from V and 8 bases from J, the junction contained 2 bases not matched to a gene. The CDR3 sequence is CAIGTGEGYTF. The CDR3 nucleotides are TGTGCCATCGGGACAGGGGAAGGCTACACCTTC.

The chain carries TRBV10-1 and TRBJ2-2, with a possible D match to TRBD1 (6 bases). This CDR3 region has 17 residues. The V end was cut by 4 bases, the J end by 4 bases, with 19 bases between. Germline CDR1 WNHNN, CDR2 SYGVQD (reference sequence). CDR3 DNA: TGCGCCAGCAGTGGACCGACTGAACAGGGTGGCACCGGGGAGCTGTTTTTT. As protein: CASSGPTEQGGTGELFF.

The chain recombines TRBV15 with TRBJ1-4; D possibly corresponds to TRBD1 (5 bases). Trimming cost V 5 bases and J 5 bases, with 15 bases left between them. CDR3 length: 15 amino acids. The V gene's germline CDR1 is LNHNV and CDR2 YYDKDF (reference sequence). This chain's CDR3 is CATSALRQINEKLFF. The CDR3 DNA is TGTGCCACCAGCGCATTAAGACAGATAAATGAAAAACTGTTTTTT.